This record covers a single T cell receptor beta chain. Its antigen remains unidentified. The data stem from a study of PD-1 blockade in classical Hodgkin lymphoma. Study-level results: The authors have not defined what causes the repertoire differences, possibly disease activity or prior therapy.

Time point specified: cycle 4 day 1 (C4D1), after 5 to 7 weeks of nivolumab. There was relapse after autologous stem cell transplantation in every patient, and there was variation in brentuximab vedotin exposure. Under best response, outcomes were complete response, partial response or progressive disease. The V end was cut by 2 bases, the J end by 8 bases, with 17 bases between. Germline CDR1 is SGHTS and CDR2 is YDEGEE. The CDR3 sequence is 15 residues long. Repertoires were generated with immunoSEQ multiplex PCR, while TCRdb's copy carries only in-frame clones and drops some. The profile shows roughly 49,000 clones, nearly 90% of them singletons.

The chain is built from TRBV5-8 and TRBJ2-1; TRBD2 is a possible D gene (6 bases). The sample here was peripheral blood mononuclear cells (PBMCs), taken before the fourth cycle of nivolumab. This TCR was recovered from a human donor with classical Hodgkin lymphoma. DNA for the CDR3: TGTGCCAGCAGCTTTGTGGAGGGCCGCCTGGATGAGCAGTTCTTC. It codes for CASSFVEGRLDEQFF.